These T cell receptor beta chains were read from a single sample in a study of CD4+ T cells in melanoma. TCRdb's copy holds only in-frame clones and misses some; the assay was immunoSEQ multiplex PCR. The table has tens of thousands of clones, roughly three quarters seen once. Sequencing was done on a sample of tumor tissue. The source is a human donor with melanoma. Each CDR3 is given with its conserved first and last residue. Each record gives: clone size, D gene, J gene, V gene, CDR3 protein, CDR3 DNA. A D gene is named only where the DNA matches it firmly. Where a row states a size, it is once, few, many or the class of an expanded clone; other rows omit it.

>few|.|TRBJ1-3|TRBV28
CASSFRSGNTIYF
TGTGCCAGCAGTTTCAGGTCTGGAAACACCATATATTTT
>.|TRBD2|TRBJ2-5|TRBV5-4
CASSRTSMSSETQYF
TGTGCCAGCAGCCGGACTAGCATGTCTTCGGAGACCCAGTACTTC
>.|.|TRBJ1-2|TRBV7-8
CASSLVIRGGYTF
TGTGCCAGCAGCTTAGTCATCCGGGGTGGCTACACCTTC
>large|.|TRBJ1-1|TRBV5-6
CASSLWPDGTEAFF
TGTGCCAGCAGCTTGTGGCCAGATGGGACTGAAGCTTTCTTT
>.|.|TRBJ1-1|TRBV5-3
CASSLWPDGTEAFF
TGTGCCAGCAGCTTGTGGCCAGATGGGACTGAAGCTTTCTTT
>.|.|TRBJ2-4|TRBV5-1
CASSSGAVAKNIQYF
TGCGCCAGCAGCTCTGGGGCGGTAGCCAAAAACATTCAGTACTTC
>.|.|TRBJ1-2|TRBV7-3
CASSSGPRYGYTF
TGTGCCAGCAGCTCGGGACCGCGCTATGGCTACACCTTC
>few|TRBD1|TRBJ2-3|TRBV7-7
CASSPGQGRTDTQCF
TGTGCTAGCAGCCCAGGACAGGGACGCACAGATACGCAGTGTTTT
>.|TRBD1|TRBJ1-5|TRBV6-6
CASSYTTGVDQPQHF
TGTGCCAGCAGTTACACAACAGGGGTGGATCAGCCCCAGCATTTT
>.|.|TRBJ2-7|TRBV11-2
CASSSRLDEQYF
TGTGCCAGCAGCTCTCGACTAGACGAGCAGTACTTC
>few|.|TRBJ1-4|TRBV10-1
CASSGPGRTNEKLFF
TGCGCCAGCAGTGGCCCGGGTCGCACTAATGAAAAACTGTTTTTT
>.|.|TRBJ2-5|TRBV4-1
CASSQGAGAEETQYF
TGCGCCAGCAGCCAAGGCGCAGGGGCGGAAGAGACCCAGTACTTC
>.|.|TRBJ1-3|TRBV11-3
CASSLDVSGNTIYF
TGTGCCAGCAGCTTAGATGTCTCTGGAAACACCATATATTTT
>.|.|TRBJ2-3|TRBV25-1
CASSEFGNEDTQYF
TGTGCCAGCAGTGAATTCGGGAACGAAGATACGCAGTATTTT
>.|TRBD1|TRBJ2-2|TRBV7-9
CASTWTGKNTGELFF
TGTGCCAGCACCTGGACAGGGAAGAACACCGGGGAGCTGTTTTTT
>.|.|TRBJ2-7|TRBV5-1
CASSHGTTSYEQYF
TGCGCCAGCAGCCACGGGACGACGTCCTACGAGCAGTACTTC
>.|.|TRBJ1-6|TRBV5-5
CASSLDNNSPLHF
TGTGCCAGCAGCTTGGACAATAATTCACCCCTCCACTTT
>.|TRBD2|TRBJ2-1|TRBV4-3
CASSQQAGGSEQFF
TGCGCCAGCAGCCAACAAGCGGGGGGTTCCGAGCAGTTCTTC
>once|.|TRBJ1-4|TRBV19
CASSPRTSGREKLFF
TGTGCCAGTAGTCCCCGAACCTCTGGAAGGGAAAAACTGTTTTTT
>.|.|TRBJ1-1|TRBV4-2
CASSGHRNTEAFF
TGTGCCAGCAGCGGACACCGGAACACTGAAGCTTTCTTT
>.|TRBD1|TRBJ2-1|TRBV7-3
CASSYDRVWGNNEQFF
TGTGCCAGCAGTTACGACAGGGTGTGGGGAAACAATGAGCAGTTCTTC
>many|TRBD1|TRBJ1-6|TRBV18
CASSPPEGANSPLHF
TGTGCCAGCTCACCACCTGAGGGGGCAAATTCACCCCTCCACTTT
>.|TRBD2|TRBJ2-1|TRBV19
CASSDLAGDYNEQFF
TGTGCCAGTAGTGACCTAGCGGGGGATTACAATGAGCAGTTCTTC
>.|.|TRBJ1-1|TRBV7-9
CASSGPRPDRAFF
TGTGCCAGCAGCGGACCTCGACCAGACCGGGCTTTCTTT
>.|TRBD1|TRBJ2-7|TRBV11-2
CASSGGQTYEQYF
TGTGCCAGCAGCGGGGGACAGACCTACGAGCAGTACTTC
>.|.|TRBJ1-1|TRBV9
CASSADRGGTEAFF
TGTGCCAGCAGCGCCGATCGGGGGGGCACTGAAGCTTTCTTT
>few|TRBD1|TRBJ1-2|TRBV6-5
CASSDRGHGYTF
TGTGCCAGCAGCGACAGGGGGCATGGCTACACCTTC
>.|.|TRBJ1-3|TRBV11-2
CASSLGRSSGNTIYF
TGTGCCAGCAGCTTAGGCCGCTCCTCTGGAAACACCATATATTTT
>.|TRBD1|TRBJ1-4|TRBV5-4
CASSFGDRNNEKLFF
TGTGCCAGCAGCTTTGGGGACAGGAATAATGAAAAACTGTTTTTT
>.|TRBD2|TRBJ2-3|TRBV28
CASSRTSGSTDTQYF
TGTGCCAGCAGTAGAACTAGCGGGAGTACAGATACGCAGTATTTT